A selection of T cell receptor beta chains follows, all from one sample in a study of T cells after yellow fever vaccination. TCRdb processed the 5' RACE reads anew with MiXCR; each CDR3 protein has one entry. This sample has approximately 47,000 distinct CDR3 sequences, with 5% to 8% found just once. The sequencing used PBMCs, either bulk or a sorted T-cell subset (CD4+, CD8+, memory, or dextramer-sorted; not recorded which), collected 45 days after the yellow fever booster vaccination. The origin of the receptors is a man aged 30 to 39 who received the YFV17D yellow fever vaccine. Each CDR3 is given with its conserved first and last residue. A D gene is named only where the DNA matches it firmly. For some rows the clone size is stated as once, few or many, or as a class when expanded; others skip it.

J gene | CDR3 length | V gene | D gene | clone size | CDR3 DNA | CDR3 protein
TRBJ2-5 | 15 | TRBV6-1 | . | few | TGTGCCAGCTCCCCTTCCACTGGGGTTTCCGAGACCCAGTACTTC | CASSPSTGVSETQYF
TRBJ2-3 | 13 | TRBV5-5 | . | many | TGTGCCAGCACGACTGGAAGCACAGATACGCAGTATTTT | CASTTGSTDTQYF
TRBJ2-5 | 14 | TRBV2 | . | many | TGTGCCAGCAGTGACAACAGGGATTCTGAGACCCAGTACTTC | CASSDNRDSETQYF
TRBJ2-3 | 14 | TRBV7-2 | TRBD2 | many | TGTGCCAGCAGCTTGGGGGGGAACACAGATACGCAGTATTTT | CASSLGGNTDTQYF
TRBJ2-3 | 14 | TRBV10-3 | . | many | TGTGCCATCAGTCTAGACCCAAGGGAAGATACGCAGTATTTT | CAISLDPREDTQYF
TRBJ2-7 | 14 | TRBV12-3/TRBV12-4 | TRBD1 | . | TGTGCCAGCAGTGGGACAGTTAACCCCTACGAGCAGTACTTC | CASSGTVNPYEQYF
TRBJ2-5 | 15 | TRBV6-1 | . | . | TGTGCCAGCAGCTCCCTGGCGGCATCAAAAGAGACCCAGTACTTC | CASSSLAASKETQYF
TRBJ2-2 | 16 | TRBV6-5 | TRBD1 | many | TGTGCCAGCAGTTCCCTAGGGGGCGCAAACACCGGGGAGCTGTTTTTT | CASSSLGGANTGELFF
TRBJ2-2 | 19 | TRBV20-1 | TRBD2 | many | TGCAGTGCTCACCACCTTCTAGCGGGAGGGCCCTCGGACGCCGGGGAGCTGTTTTTT | CSAHHLLAGGPSDAGELFF
TRBJ2-1 | 15 | TRBV6-5 | . | . | TGTGCCAGCAGACGGGGACACCCTTTCGACAATGAGCAGTTCTTC | CASRRGHPFDNEQFF
TRBJ1-6 | 16 | TRBV27 | . | many | TGTGCCAGCAGTTTATATTCCAGCTCCTATAATTCACCCCTCCACTTT | CASSLYSSSYNSPLHF
TRBJ2-7 | 16 | TRBV25-1 | . | . | TGTGCCAGCAGTGAAACCCGTAACAGCAGAGGGGACGAGCAGTACTTC | CASSETRNSRGDEQYF
TRBJ2-7 | 15 | TRBV7-6 | TRBD2 | many | TGTGCCAGCAGCCAAAATGGGGGACTAGCTTACGAGCAGTACTTC | CASSQNGGLAYEQYF
TRBJ2-7 | 15 | TRBV5-1 | TRBD1 | few | TGCGCCAGCAGCTCTGACAGGGGGTGGTTGAGCGAGCAGTACTTC | CASSSDRGWLSEQYF
TRBJ2-7 | 15 | TRBV10-1 | TRBD2 | many | TGCGCCAGCAGTGAGTCACTAGCGGCCTCCTACGAGCAGTACTTC | CASSESLAASYEQYF
TRBJ1-5 | 13 | TRBV29-1 | . | many | TGCAGCGTTGCCGGGAGCAGCAATCAGCCCCAGCATTTT | CSVAGSSNQPQHF
TRBJ2-3 | 15 | TRBV10-3 | TRBD2 | many | TGTGCCATCAGTGAGACTAGCGGGAGTCCAGATACGCAGTATTTT | CAISETSGSPDTQYF
TRBJ2-7 | 15 | TRBV18 | TRBD2 | few | TGTGCCAGCTCAGGGAAAGCGGGAGAGTGGGACGAGCAGTACTTC | CASSGKAGEWDEQYF
TRBJ2-7 | 13 | TRBV10-3 | . | . | TGTGCCACCCGGGGCGTAGTCGTCCCCGAGCAGTACTTC | CATRGVVVPEQYF
TRBJ2-7 | 15 | TRBV20-1 | . | few | TGCAGTGCTAGAACAGGGGGGGGACGGTACTACGAGCAGTACTTC | CSARTGGGRYYEQYF
TRBJ2-7 | 16 | TRBV20-1 | . | few | TGCAGTGCTAGAGATTTTAGGGGCTCCAAAGCACACGAGCAGTACTTC | CSARDFRGSKAHEQYF
TRBJ2-1 | 11 | TRBV29-1 | TRBD2 | . | TGCAGCGTCACCTTAGCGGGAGAGCAGTTCTTC | CSVTLAGEQFF
TRBJ1-1 | 11 | TRBV12-3/TRBV12-4 | . | many | TGTGCCAGCGTATCCAACACTGAAGCTTTCTTT | CASVSNTEAFF
TRBJ2-1 | 15 | TRBV5-5 | . | many | TGTGCCAGCAGCCTCGTGTCGGGAGAAGATAATGAGCAGTTCTTC | CASSLVSGEDNEQFF
TRBJ1-2 | 13 | TRBV14 | . | few | TGTGCCAGCAGCCAAGACCAGGCCTATGGCTACACCTTC | CASSQDQAYGYTF
TRBJ1-2 | 11 | TRBV30 | . | few | TGTGCCTGGAATCAGTACTATGGCTACACCTTC | CAWNQYYGYTF
TRBJ2-7 | 12 | TRBV20-1 | TRBD2 | many | TGCAGTGCTAGTCCTGAGCGGGAATTGCAGTACTTC | CSASPERELQYF
TRBJ1-1 | 13 | TRBV20-1 | . | many | TGCAGCACTAGAGAGGGAGGGTCTTATGAAGCTTTCTTT | CSTREGGSYEAFF
TRBJ2-3 | 15 | TRBV5-1 | . | few | TGCGCCAGCAGCTTGGCCCGGATCGGGTCAGATACGCAGTATTTT | CASSLARIGSDTQYF
TRBJ1-1 | 13 | TRBV7-9 | TRBD1 | . | TGTGCCAGCAGAGCGACAGGGGGCACTGAAGCTTTCTTT | CASRATGGTEAFF
TRBJ2-3 | 14 | TRBV6-2/TRBV6-3 | . | many | TGTGCCAGCACGCTGGGAGGAAGCACAGATACGCAGTATTTT | CASTLGGSTDTQYF
TRBJ2-1 | 14 | TRBV4-3 | . | many | TGCGCCAGCAGCCAAGAGGTTTCCTCCAATGAGCAGTTCTTC | CASSQEVSSNEQFF
TRBJ1-4 | 13 | TRBV20-1 | . | few | TGCAGTGCCTTGGACCTCCCCGGCGAAAAACTGTTTTTT | CSALDLPGEKLFF
TRBJ2-7 | 11 | TRBV6-2/TRBV6-3 | . | many | TGTGCCAGCAGCCCGCTCTACGAGCAGTACTTC | CASSPLYEQYF
TRBJ2-5 | 14 | TRBV20-1 | TRBD2 | . | TGCAGTGCCTTACCTAGCGGGAGGGGAGAGACCCAGTACTTC | CSALPSGRGETQYF
TRBJ1-5 | 14 | TRBV3-1 | TRBD1 | many | TGTGCCAGCAGCCCAGGGGGCCATAATCAGCCCCAGCATTTT | CASSPGGHNQPQHF
TRBJ2-3 | 15 | TRBV27 | TRBD2 | many | TGTGCCAGCAGCCTGGCGCTAGCGGTGACAGATACGCAGTATTTT | CASSLALAVTDTQYF
TRBJ1-6 | 17 | TRBV7-2 | TRBD1 | few | TGTGCCAGCAGCTTAACTCCGACAGGGGGCGTTAGTTCACCCCTCCACTTT | CASSLTPTGGVSSPLHF
TRBJ2-1 | 15 | TRBV12-3/TRBV12-4 | TRBD2 | many | TGTGCCAGCGCCCTAGCGGGTCACTCCTACAATGAGCAGTTCTTC | CASALAGHSYNEQFF
TRBJ1-6 | 14 | TRBV20-1 | TRBD1 | many | TGCAGTGCTAGCCGGGACAGAAACTATTCACCCCTCCACTTT | CSASRDRNYSPLHF
TRBJ2-7 | 11 | TRBV2 | . | many | TGTGCCAGCAGGGAGGGGTACGAGCAGTACTTC | CASREGYEQYF
TRBJ2-7 | 14 | TRBV20-1 | TRBD2 | many | TGCAGTGCTACTTCGCGGGGAGGGATCCACGAGCAGTACTTC | CSATSRGGIHEQYF
TRBJ2-3 | 11 | TRBV7-2 | . | many | TGTGCCAGCAGCACCACAGATACGCAGTATTTT | CASSTTDTQYF
TRBJ2-1 | 13 | TRBV24-1 | . | many | TGTGCCACCAGTGATTCAGTTGGAAATGAGCAGTTCTTC | CATSDSVGNEQFF
TRBJ2-1 | 14 | TRBV7-6 | . | many | TGTGCCAGCAGCCTGACAGGAGCCTACAATGAGCAGTTCTTC | CASSLTGAYNEQFF
TRBJ2-6 | 12 | TRBV20-1 | . | many | TGCAGTGCCCGGGCTGGGGCCAACGTCCTGACTTTC | CSARAGANVLTF
TRBJ1-4 | 12 | TRBV10-1 | . | . | TGCACCATCCTCTATGTTAATGAAAAACTGTTTTTT | CTILYVNEKLFF
TRBJ2-5 | 12 | TRBV5-5 | . | many | TGTGCCAGCAGCTTGGGGGTGGAGACCCAGTACTTC | CASSLGVETQYF
TRBJ2-7 | 13 | TRBV27 | . | few | TGTGCCAGCAGTTTGTCACATAGGAACGAGCAGTACTTC | CASSLSHRNEQYF
TRBJ2-7 | 15 | TRBV27 | TRBD1 | few | TGTGCCAGCAGCCCTCTGGAGACAGGGGGCTACGAGCAGTACTTC | CASSPLETGGYEQYF
TRBJ1-5 | 16 | TRBV3-1 | . | . | TGTGCCAGCAGCCAAGGGGACATGGCTCGCAATCAGCCCCAGCATTTT | CASSQGDMARNQPQHF
TRBJ2-7 | 15 | TRBV7-2 | TRBD2 | few | TGTGCCAGCAGCCAGGCGCGGGAGCCCTTTTTCGAGCAGTACTTC | CASSQAREPFFEQYF
TRBJ2-3 | 15 | TRBV19 | TRBD1 | many | TGTGCCAGTAGTATCGGCAGGGGGCAGGTAGATACGCAGTATTTT | CASSIGRGQVDTQYF
TRBJ1-2 | 16 | TRBV5-6 | . | many | TGTGCCAGCAGCCCCCTGGGCCGGGAGGGCGCGGAAGGCTACACCTTC | CASSPLGREGAEGYTF
TRBJ1-4 | 15 | TRBV6-2/TRBV6-3 | . | many | TGTGCCAGCAGTTACTTACCGGACGGGAATGAAAAACTGTTTTTT | CASSYLPDGNEKLFF
TRBJ1-1 | 12 | TRBV27 | . | few | TGTGCCAGCAGTTCCATAGGAACTGAAGCTTTCTTT | CASSSIGTEAFF
TRBJ1-6 | 14 | TRBV4-3 | . | few | TGCGCCAGCAGCCATGGGACCTATAATTCACCCCTCCACTTT | CASSHGTYNSPLHF
TRBJ2-1 | 16 | TRBV4-3 | . | many | TGCGCCAGCAGCCAACTCCGGGACGTCTCCTACAATGAGCAGTTCTTC | CASSQLRDVSYNEQFF
TRBJ2-5 | 12 | TRBV7-2 | . | . | TGTGCCAGCAGCCGCTTGACGGAGACCCAGTACTTC | CASSRLTETQYF
TRBJ1-2 | 15 | TRBV5-4 | . | . | TGTGCCAGCAGCTTGGAGGGGCGTCTCATTTATGGCTACACCTTC | CASSLEGRLIYGYTF